Below, 26 T cell receptor beta chains from the same sample are listed, as sequenced in a study of cytomegalovirus exposure and HLA in healthy donors. The PCR ran on 60 Vbeta and 13 Jbeta primers. Sequencing was performed with immunoSEQ multiplex PCR; in TCRdb, only in-frame clones are kept and a portion is missing. The sample carries 130,000 to 150,000 clones, 77% recorded once. Specimen: PBMCs. Receptors originate from a woman aged 45-65 years in good health and CMV-seronegative.

This sequence joins TRBV7-9 and TRBJ1-2; D gene uncertain. With 4 bases removed from V and 7 bases from J, the gap between germline ends came to 10 bases. Germline CDR1 SEHNR, CDR2 FQNEAQ (reference sequence). This CDR3 has 12 amino acids. The CDR3 nucleotides read TGTGCCAGCAGCTCATCTTCGAGTGGCTACACCTTC. It is translated as CASSSSSSGYTF.

This clone was found once. The rearrangement joins TRBV5-6 to TRBJ1-5; TRBD1 is a possible D gene (6 bases). The ends were cut back, 4 bases at V and 1 base at J, with 15 bases in the middle. The CDR3 loop spans 16 amino acids. Germline CDR1 and CDR2: SGHDT and YYEEEE. This CDR3 is CASSPGAGSSNQPQHF. As DNA, the CDR3 is TGTGCCAGCAGCCCAGGGGCAGGGTCGAGCAATCAGCCCCAGCATTTT.

The gene calls are TRBV7-9 and TRBJ1-3; weak D call: TRBD1 (5 bases). The V end was cut by 3 bases, the J end by 6 bases, with 12 bases between. Germline loops: CDR1 SEHNR, CDR2 FQNEAQ (reference sequence). CDR3 length: 14 residues. This chain's CDR3 is CASSLGGLENTIYF. Written as DNA, the CDR3 is TGTGCCAGCAGCTTGGGGGGTTTGGAAAACACCATATATTTT.

V is TRBV15 and J is TRBJ2-5, with D possibly TRBD2 on 7 matching bases. The CDR3 runs to 15 residues. CDR1 LNHNV and CDR2 YYDKDF come from the germline V gene (reference sequence). V was pared by 5 bases and J by 5 bases, with 18 bases between. The chain's CDR3 is CATSPTRGPGETQYF. The CDR3 DNA follows: TGTGCCACCAGCCCCACGCGGGGGCCCGGGGAGACCCAGTACTTC. Full variable domain (missing parts from reference TRBV15 and TRBJ2-5): DAMVIQNPRYQVTQFGKPVTLSCSQTLNHNVMYWYQQKSSQAPKLLFHYYDKDFNNEADTPDNFQSRRPNTSFCFLDIRSPGLGDTAMYLCATSPTRGPGETQYFGPGTRLLVL.

The table lists this clone with a few counts. The chain uses TRBV28 and TRBJ2-7; 10 bases are a match to TRBD1. This CDR3 is built from 14 residues. V was pared by 5 bases and J by 6 bases, with 7 bases of the junction left unmatched. Germline loops: CDR1 MDHEN, CDR2 SYDVKM. The CDR3, as DNA: TGTGCCAGCAGTAGGGACAGGGGACTCGGCGAGCAGTACTTC. Its protein is CASSRDRGLGEQYF.

This clone has a handful of counts. The V gene is TRBV7-9, the J gene TRBJ2-5; D possibly corresponds to TRBD2 (6 bases). The CDR3 is made up of 12 amino acids. Between the trimmed V and J ends, which lost 6 bases and 4 bases, there was a span of 9 bases. CDR1 and CDR2 (germline): SEHNR, FQNEAQ (reference sequence). CDR3 sequence reads: CASRSGVETQYF. The CDR3 DNA is TGTGCCAGCAGATCGGGGGTAGAGACCCAGTACTTC. Based on the CDR3 plus reference TRBV7-9 and TRBJ2-5, the full variable domain is DTGVSQNPRHKITKRGQNVTFRCDPISEHNRLYWYRQTLGQGPEFLTYFQNEAQLEKSRLLSDRFSAERPKGSFSTLEIQRTEQGDSAMYLCASRSGVETQYFGPGTRLLVL.

The chain has TRBV29-1 and TRBJ2-2; 13 bases match TRBD2. V was pared by 7 bases and J by 2 bases, with 4 bases of the junction left unmatched. This CDR3 is 15 amino acids long. CDR1 and CDR2 from the germline V gene are SQVTM and ANQGSEA. DNA of the CDR3: TGCAGCGAAGGGACTAGCGGGGCCAACACCGGGGAGCTGTTTTTT. Its protein is CSEGTSGANTGELFF.

This rearrangement joins TRBV5-1 to TRBJ2-3, with 9 bases lining up with TRBD1. The ends lost 1 base at V and 3 bases at J; junction bases unmatched: 9. Germline assignment: CDR1 SGHRS and CDR2 YFSETQ. CDR3 size: 17 residues. As DNA, the CDR3 is TGCGCCAGCAGCTTGTGGCAGACAGGGGGAAGGACAGATACGCAGTATTTT. Its translation is CASSLWQTGGRTDTQYF.

This clone was recorded a few times. The chain couples TRBV19 to TRBJ1-2, with D unclear. The germline gives CDR1 LNHDA, CDR2 SQIVND (reference sequence). The length of the CDR3 is 14 residues. V was trimmed by 3 bases and J by 2 bases, leaving 10 bases between them. The CDR3 nucleotides read TGTGCCAGTAGTATCCTCGGGTTAAACTATGGCTACACCTTC. Translated: CASSILGLNYGYTF.

The chain employs TRBV7-6 and TRBJ1-1; 8 bases fit TRBD1. CDR3 length equals 14 residues. Germline assignment: CDR1 SGHVS and CDR2 FNYEAQ. Trimming at V came to 7 bases and at J to 4 bases, leaving 8 bases not matched to a gene. CDR3: CASTKTGEGTEAFF. DNA of the CDR3: TGTGCCAGCACCAAGACAGGGGAGGGCACTGAAGCTTTCTTT.

The J gene is TRBJ1-4, the V gene TRBV10-3, with 7 bases identical to TRBD1. Per germline, CDR1 ENHRY and CDR2 SYGVKD. Germline trimming cut 10 bases from V and 3 bases from J; bases unmatched to any gene: 5. The CDR3 is 13 amino acids. In DNA, the CDR3 is TGTGCCACCACAGGGGATGCTAATGAAAAACTGTTTTTT. This translates into CATTGDANEKLFF.

The chain has TRBV9 and TRBJ2-2; D is undetermined. The CDR3 length is 14 residues. Trimming removed 2 bases at V and 5 bases at J, with 10 bases between. Germline V CDR1 and CDR2: SGDLS, YYNGEE. The CDR3 loop is CASSVGAGTGELFF. The DNA for the CDR3 is TGTGCCAGCAGCGTGGGCGCAGGAACCGGGGAGCTGTTTTTT.

This clone has only a few counts. The chain carries TRBV6-5 and TRBJ2-7, with D tentatively TRBD1 (6 bases). The CDR3 is made up of 14 amino acids. Per the germline V gene, CDR1 is MNHEY and CDR2 is SVGAGI. The germline V and J ends were trimmed by 6 bases and 7 bases, with 19 bases remaining between them. The CDR3 region has the DNA TGTGCCAGCAGGAAACCAACAGGGTCGGGGGAGCAGTACTTC. The encoded protein is CASRKPTGSGEQYF.

The chain combines TRBV4-1 with TRBJ1-2; D unresolved. Between the trimmed V and J ends, which lost 3 bases and 14 bases, there was a span of 25 bases. This CDR3 has 15 residues. Germline V gene sequence: CDR1 MGHRA, CDR2 YSYEKL. The CDR3 bases are TGCGCCAGCAGCCATTCCATCCCACTCTTCGAGGGTCATACCTTC. This encodes CASSHSIPLFEGHTF.

The rearrangement joins TRBV9 to TRBJ2-1; 13 nucleotides match TRBD2. The V and J ends lost 7 bases and 7 bases, in that order; junction bases with no gene match: 14. Germline CDR1 and CDR2: SGDLS and YYNGEE. This CDR3 region has 17 residues. The CDR3 DNA follows: TGTGCCAGCGGCTACGAAACCTGGACTAGCGGGGGAAATGAGCAGTTCTTC. It yields the protein CASGYETWTSGGNEQFF.

The chain recombines TRBV6-5 with TRBJ2-2; a possible D gene is TRBD2 (5 bases). The CDR3 loop spans 12 amino acids. Germline CDR1 reads MNHEY; CDR2 reads SVGAGI. Trimming pared 6 bases from V and 3 bases from J, leaving 5 bases between. CDR3 in DNA: TGTGCCAGCAGGGGAGACACCGGGGAGCTGTTTTTT. Translation: CASRGDTGELFF.

This clone was detected only a few times. In the same sample, other DNA sequences code for this CDR3. The V and J genes are TRBV5-1 and TRBJ2-7, with D possibly TRBD1 on 5 matching bases. Trimming removed 5 bases from V and 1 base from J, with 10 bases in between. The CDR3 runs 13 residues. From germline, CDR1 is SGHRS and CDR2 YFSETQ. This CDR3 is CASSLGQSYEQYF. In nucleotides, the CDR3 is TGCGCCAGCAGTCTAGGACAATCCTACGAGCAGTACTTC.

This clone was seen just once. The chain uses TRBV11-1 and TRBJ2-7; perhaps TRBD2 as D (6 bases). CDR1 is SGHAT and CDR2 is FQDESV in the germline V gene (reference sequence). The CDR3 is made up of 14 amino acids. The V end was cut by 4 bases, the J end by 6 bases, with 16 bases between. The chain's CDR3 is CASSSGGEWGEQYF. CDR3 nucleotide sequence: TGTGCCAGCAGCTCCGGAGGGGAATGGGGCGAGCAGTACTTC.

V usage is TRBV6-5 and J usage is TRBJ1-5; D ambiguous. Trimming removed 5 bases at V and 4 bases at J, with 15 bases between. The germline V gene has CDR1 MNHEY and CDR2 SVGAGI. The CDR3 has 15 amino acids. The CDR3 loop reads CASSKQRALNQPQHF. The CDR3 DNA sequence: TGTGCCAGCAGTAAACAGAGAGCATTAAATCAGCCCCAGCATTTT.

The V gene is TRBV7-2, the J gene TRBJ1-5, with D tentatively TRBD1 (5 bases). With 1 base removed from V and 4 bases from J, the gap between germline ends came to 8 bases. The CDR3 consists of 14 residues. Germline values: CDR1 SGHTA, CDR2 FQGNSA. The CDR3 sequence is CASSLVAGNQPQHF. Here the CDR3 DNA reads TGTGCCAGCAGCTTAGTGGCAGGGAATCAGCCCCAGCATTTT.

This rearrangement joins TRBV6-6 to TRBJ2-3, with 13 bases fitting TRBD2. This CDR3 is 16 amino acids long. Germline V gene lookup returns CDR1 MNHNY and CDR2 SVGAGI (reference sequence). The J segment lost 3 bases and the V segment lost 4 bases, leaving 4 bases of the junction unmatched. The CDR3 DNA sequence: TGTGCCAGCAGTTGGGGGACTAGCGGGGAAACAGATACGCAGTATTTT. Translation gives CASSWGTSGETDTQYF.

The rearrangement uses TRBV27 and TRBJ2-7; no reliable D call. This CDR3 region has 10 residues. With 4 bases removed from V and 6 bases from J, the gap between germline ends came to 4 bases. Germline V gene data show CDR1 as MNHEY and CDR2 as SMNVEV (reference sequence). The CDR3 DNA follows: TGTGCCAGCAGTTGGCCCGAGCAGTACTTC. This gives the protein CASSWPEQYF.

This sequence joins TRBV9 and TRBJ2-1; TRBD2 aligns across 11 bases. The V gene end was trimmed by 3 bases and the J gene end by 4 bases; junction bases not matched to a gene: 12. This CDR3 comprises 18 residues. CDR1 and CDR2 (germline): SGDLS, YYNGEE. The CDR3, as DNA: TGTGCCAGCAGCGCTTCTCGTATTAGCGGGGGGGCATACAATGAGCAGTTCTTC. Translating it yields CASSASRISGGAYNEQFF.

The chain combines TRBV2 with TRBJ2-7, with D possibly matching TRBD2 (6 bases). V dropped 7 bases and J dropped 9 bases, with 22 bases sitting between them. Germline loops: CDR1 SNHLY, CDR2 FYNNEI. CDR3 length equals 14 residues. CDR3 in amino acids: CASIPGETGAVQYF. The DNA for the CDR3 is TGTGCCAGCATCCCCGGGGAGACGGGAGCTGTGCAGTACTTC. The full variable domain, with the rest looked up from reference TRBV2 and TRBJ2-7, is EPEVTQTPSHQVTQMGQEVILRCVPISNHLYFYWYRQILGQKVEFLVSFYNNEISEKSEIFDDQFSVERPDGSNFTLKIRSTKLEDSAMYFCASIPGETGAVQYFGPGTRLTVT.

This clone was seen a single time. The chain is built from TRBV30 and TRBJ2-7, with D maybe TRBD1 (6 bases). The CDR3 has 15 amino acids. CDR1 and CDR2 (germline): GTSNPN, SVGIG (reference sequence). V dropped 1 base and J dropped 3 bases, with 16 bases sitting between them. CDR3 region: CAWSEGETNGYEQYF. In DNA, the CDR3 is TGTGCCTGGAGTGAGGGGGAGACTAACGGCTACGAGCAGTACTTC.

V is TRBV5-1 and J is TRBJ1-6; perhaps TRBD1 as D (5 bases). Germline CDR1 reads SGHRS; CDR2 reads YFSETQ. The V and J ends lost 0 bases and 1 base respectively, with 8 bases between them. The CDR3 spans 16 residues. The CDR3 sequence is CASSLVQGSYNSPLHF. CDR3 DNA sequence: TGCGCCAGCAGCTTGGTGCAGGGTTCCTATAATTCACCCCTCCACTTT.